This T cell receptor beta chain was sequenced during a study of cytomegalovirus exposure and HLA in healthy donors. Study-wide background: Researchers previously reported finding roughly 120 million unique TCR beta sequences from roughly 170 million T cells. The study placed 70% to 90% of its 398 genotyped donors in the Caucasian-associated ancestry cluster. Study results and limitations: Around 18,000 TCR beta sequences were associated with HLA alleles at 0.05 false discovery rate in a later analysis. It was only CMV serostatus that was available as immune exposure information.

Note on this clone: The antigen remains undetermined.

Germline V gives CDR1 SGHNT, CDR2 YYREEE (reference sequence). The CDR3 totals 14 residues. V lost 4 bases, J lost 4 bases, and 14 bases lay in between. Amplification used 60 Vbeta primers and 13 Jbeta primers. Here immunoSEQ multiplex PCR was the method, and the copy in TCRdb shows in-frame clones only, minus some. The repertoire holds approximately 220,000 clones, with more than 60% as singletons. V gene TRBV5-4 combines with J gene TRBJ2-5, with D possibly TRBD1 on 6 matching bases. This clonotype was obtained from a girl aged 2-10 years in good health and CMV-seronegative. Sequencing was carried out using PBMCs. The CDR3 loop is CASSTEGGLETQYF. In nucleotides, the CDR3 is TGTGCCAGCAGCACGGAAGGGGGTTTAGAGACCCAGTACTTC. Together with reference TRBV5-4 and TRBJ2-5, the CDR3 gives the full variable domain: ETGVTQSPTHLIKTRGQQVTLRCSSQSGHNTVSWYQQALGQGPQFIFQYYREEENGRGNFPPRFSGLQFPNYSSELNVNALELDDSALYLCASSTEGGLETQYFGPGTRLLVL.